Below, 25 T cell receptor beta chains from the same sample are listed, as sequenced in a study of T cell changes during pregnancy in multiple sclerosis (dated by TCRdb to about 2019). Library preparation was by the immunoSEQ multiplex PCR assay. TCRdb's version of the immuneACCESS table is confined to in-frame rearrangements and falls short of the full clone set. An unresolved V gene accounts for under half of the shortfall where checked; the remainder is of unknown origin. For this sample there are some 87,000 clones; roughly 96% appear just once. The biggest ten clones account for roughly 1.2% of the sample. The sample here was peripheral blood, taken in the second trimester of pregnancy. Receptors originate from a female donor with multiple sclerosis, enrolled in a pregnancy study.

J is TRBJ2-1 and V is TRBV7-7; D is perhaps TRBD2 (5 bases). Germline V gene data show CDR1 as SSHAT and CDR2 as FNYEAQ (reference sequence). V dropped 5 bases and J dropped 7 bases, with 18 bases sitting between them. This CDR3 comprises 15 residues. DNA of the CDR3: TGTGCCAGCAGCCCCGGGATTTTACTGGGGAATGAGCAGTTCTTC. Its translation: CASSPGILLGNEQFF.

This chain links TRBV10-1 with TRBJ2-5, with unresolved D. From germline, CDR1 is WNHNN and CDR2 SYGVQD (reference sequence). This CDR3 spans 16 amino acids. The V and J ends lost 5 bases and 5 bases respectively, with 21 bases between them. The CDR3, as DNA: TGCGCCAGCAGTCGTGGTACACGGGTAGGCAGTGAGACCCAGTACTTC. Protein sequence: CASSRGTRVGSETQYF.

The chain joins TRBV15 to TRBJ2-1, with unresolved D. The length of the CDR3 is 13 residues. The V and J ends lost 0 bases and 7 bases respectively, with 7 bases between them. Germline V gives CDR1 LNHNV, CDR2 YYDKDF (reference sequence). CDR3 protein: CATSRDVRNEQFF. In DNA form, the CDR3 reads TGTGCCACCAGCAGAGATGTCCGGAATGAGCAGTTCTTC.

The chain couples TRBV29-1 to TRBJ1-2; D gene ambiguous. This CDR3 contains 12 residues. Trimming removed 3 bases at V and 4 bases at J, with 9 bases between. Germline V CDR1 and CDR2: SQVTM, ANQGSEA. The CDR3: CSVDHSSYGYTF. CDR3 in DNA: TGCAGCGTTGATCACAGCTCCTATGGCTACACCTTC.

The gene calls are TRBV19 and TRBJ1-3; D not resolved. The V end was cut by 4 bases, the J end by 2 bases, with 6 bases between. In germline, CDR1 is LNHDA, CDR2 SQIVND (reference sequence). The CDR3 has 13 amino acids. The CDR3 coding sequence is TGTGCCAGTAGTAACTATGCTGGAAACACCATATATTTT. Its protein is CASSNYAGNTIYF.

The chain combines TRBV15 with TRBJ2-7; 7 nucleotides match TRBD2. The CDR3 contains 13 residues. The ends lost 5 bases at V and 3 bases at J; junction bases unmatched: 4. CDR1 and CDR2 from the germline V gene are LNHNV and YYDKDF (reference sequence). The CDR3 sequence is CATSLGGSYEQYF. The CDR3, as DNA: TGTGCCACCAGCCTCGGCGGGAGCTACGAGCAGTACTTC.

The genes are TRBV7-2 and TRBJ1-5; D call uncertain. This CDR3 has 15 residues. Trimming removed 2 bases from V and 0 bases from J, with 8 bases in between. CDR1 is SGHTA and CDR2 is FQGNSA in the germline V gene. The CDR3 loop reads CASSLSGNSNQPQHF. CDR3 nucleotides: TGTGCCAGCAGCTTATCGGGGAATAGCAATCAGCCCCAGCATTTT.

The genes are TRBV5-1 and TRBJ1-5; D remains ambiguous. This CDR3 region has 15 residues. Between the trimmed V and J ends, which lost 4 bases and 0 bases, there was a span of 11 bases. Germline V CDR1 and CDR2: SGHRS, YFSETQ. Here the CDR3 reads CASSLDSYSNQPQHF. The CDR3 bases are TGCGCCAGCAGCCTAGATTCCTATAGCAATCAGCCCCAGCATTTT.

The chain couples TRBV19 to TRBJ1-5; 8 nucleotides agree with TRBD1. V trimming: 4 bases; J trimming: 7 bases; junction bases outside the gene matches: 12. Germline CDR1 and CDR2: LNHDA and SQIVND (reference sequence). This CDR3 is 16 amino acids long. The CDR3 nucleotides are TGTGCCAGTAGTAGCTCGAGGACAGGGAACGGACAGCCCCAGCATTTT. Translated: CASSSSRTGNGQPQHF. The full variable domain, its missing parts supplied by reference TRBV19 and TRBJ1-5, is DGGITQSPKYLFRKEGQNVTLSCEQNLNHDAMYWYRQDPGQGLRLIYYSQIVNDFQKGDIAEGYSVSREKKESFPLTVTSAQKNPTAFYLCASSSSRTGNGQPQHFGDGTRLSIL.

This clone was observed a few times. This rearrangement joins TRBV2 to TRBJ2-7, with 7 bases identical to TRBD1. Trimming took 3 bases from V and 3 from J; bases not matched to a gene: 2. CDR1 is SNHLY, CDR2 FYNNEI, per germline. The CDR3 sequence is 13 residues long. This chain's CDR3 is CASSETGSYEQYF. In DNA form, the CDR3 reads TGTGCCAGCAGTGAGACAGGGAGCTACGAGCAGTACTTC.

The V call is TRBV11-2, the J call TRBJ2-7; D perhaps matches TRBD1 (5 bases). The V gene lost 1 base and the J gene lost 5 bases, with 18 bases spanning the gap. There are 16 residues in the CDR3. In germline, CDR1 is SGHAT, CDR2 FQNNGV. The CDR3 DNA follows: TGTGCCAGCAGCTTAGGGTGGTCAGGGCAGAGGAACGAGCAGTACTTC. Translating it yields CASSLGWSGQRNEQYF.

V and J are TRBV29-1 and TRBJ2-3; 9 bases fit TRBD1. The CDR3 consists of 14 residues. The junction had 8 bases not matched to a gene; V was cut back by 5 bases and J by 5 bases. Germline V CDR1 and CDR2: SQVTM, ANQGSEA. Here the CDR3 reads CSVRTGGAGDTQYF. The DNA of the CDR3 is TGCAGCGTTCGAACAGGGGGCGCGGGAGATACGCAGTATTTT.

The gene calls are TRBV27 and TRBJ1-2; 9 bases are a match to TRBD1. Losses at the gene ends were 6 bases for V and 5 bases for J; bases not matched to a gene: 10. The CDR3 spans 15 residues. Per germline, CDR1 MNHEY and CDR2 SMNVEV (reference sequence). The CDR3 spells CASSLGGTGRYGYTF. The CDR3, as DNA: TGTGCCAGCAGCCTAGGGGGGACAGGGAGGTATGGCTACACCTTC.

CDR3 sequence (DNA): TGCGCCAGCAGCTTGGGGCCTTTCAAGACAGGGCCAGGTAACACTGAAGCTTTCTTT. It is translated as CASSLGPFKTGPGNTEAFF. The chain uses TRBV5-1 and TRBJ1-1; 7 bases are shared with TRBD1. V shed 0 bases, J shed 2 bases, and the junction held 16 bases outside the gene matches. The germline V gene encodes CDR1 SGHRS and CDR2 YFSETQ. The CDR3 totals 19 residues.

J is TRBJ2-6 and V is TRBV4-1, with TRBD1 matching over 9 bases. The CDR3 runs to 19 residues. V trimming: 3 bases; J trimming: 1 base; junction bases outside the gene matches: 10. Germline lookup yields CDR1 MGHRA and CDR2 YSYEKL. CDR3 coding DNA: TGCGCCAGCAGCCAGCCTCCGGGACAGGGTCTTTCTGGGGCCAACGTCCTGACTTTC. Protein: CASSQPPGQGLSGANVLTF.

CDR3 DNA: TGCGCCAGCAGATCTTCCGACAGGGGCGGTGAGACCCAGTACTTC. Translating it yields CASRSSDRGGETQYF. V gene TRBV5-1 combines with J gene TRBJ2-5; TRBD1 agrees at 8 bases. This CDR3 is 15 amino acids long. Germline V gene data show CDR1 as SGHRS and CDR2 as YFSETQ. Trimming took 5 bases from V and 5 from J; bases not matched to a gene: 11. The complete variable domain, with remaining parts taken from reference TRBV5-1 and TRBJ2-5, reads KAGVTQTPRYLIKTRGQQVTLSCSPISGHRSVSWYQQTPGQGLQFLFEYFSETQRNKGNFPGRFSGRQFSNSRSEMNVSTLELGDSALYLCASRSSDRGGETQYFGPGTRLLVL.

The V and J genes are TRBV6-6 and TRBJ2-7; TRBD1 agrees at 7 bases. The germline CDR1 and CDR2 sequences are MNHNY and SVGAGI (reference sequence). The CDR3 consists of 15 residues. Unmatched junction bases numbered 15, after V lost 8 bases and J lost 5 bases. CDR3: CASAKGGRNDHEQYF. In DNA form, the CDR3 reads TGTGCCAGCGCAAAAGGGGGCCGAAACGACCACGAGCAGTACTTC.

This clone was picked up a small number of times. The rearrangement uses TRBV2 and TRBJ1-1; D not certain. Trimming took off 4 bases at V and 1 base at J, with 7 bases between the two ends. Germline V gene sequence: CDR1 SNHLY, CDR2 FYNNEI. This CDR3 has 13 residues. For the CDR3, the DNA is TGTGCCAGCAGTGTCGGAGAGAACACTGAAGCTTTCTTT. Translation gives CASSVGENTEAFF.

Comment on this clone: The sample carries other DNA sequences with the same CDR3. CDR3 DNA: TGCGCCAGCAGCTCGGCCTACGAGCAGTACTTC. Translating it yields CASSSAYEQYF. The rearrangement joins TRBV5-1 to TRBJ2-7; D unclear. The V end was cut by 3 bases, the J end by 2 bases, with 3 bases between. Looked up from germline, CDR1 is SGHRS and CDR2 is YFSETQ. The length of the CDR3 is 11 residues.

The chain links TRBV5-4 to TRBJ2-1, with 7 bases that match TRBD1. The CDR3 runs 12 residues. V shed 6 bases, J shed 8 bases, and the junction held 5 bases outside the gene matches. CDR1 is SGHNT and CDR2 is YYREEE in the germline V gene (reference sequence). The CDR3 DNA sequence: TGTGCCAGCACTGTTACAGGGGATGAGCAGTTCTTC. Protein sequence: CASTVTGDEQFF.

CDR3 sequence reads: CASSPVAGGDNEQFF. In nucleotides, the CDR3 is TGTGCCAGCTCACCAGTAGCGGGGGGCGACAATGAGCAGTTCTTC. The chain recombines TRBV18 with TRBJ2-1; 10 bases match TRBD2. The CDR3 runs 15 residues. CDR1 is KGHSH and CDR2 is LQKENI in the germline V gene. V gave up 2 bases and J gave up 5 bases; unmatched junction bases: 3.

The genes are TRBV28 and TRBJ2-7; TRBD2 agrees at 9 bases. V dropped 7 bases and J dropped 0; count of bases not matched to a gene: 4. Germline CDR1 MDHEN, CDR2 SYDVKM. The CDR3 length is 14 residues. CDR3 DNA sequence: TGTGCCAGCAAATATAGCGGGAGCTCCTACGAGCAGTACTTC. Amino acid sequence: CASKYSGSSYEQYF. Full variable domain (missing parts from reference TRBV28 and TRBJ2-7): DVKVTQSSRYLVKRTGEKVFLECVQDMDHENMFWYRQDPGLGLRLIYFSYDVKMKEKGDIPEGYSVSREKKERFSLILESASTNQTSMYLCASKYSGSSYEQYFGPGTRLTVT.

In this sample, this clone turned up once. The chain joins TRBV28 to TRBJ1-4; the D gene is possibly TRBD1 (6 bases). Between the trimmed V and J ends, which lost 6 bases and 5 bases, there was a span of 16 bases. Germline lookup yields CDR1 MDHEN and CDR2 SYDVKM. The CDR3 is 15 amino acids. CDR3: CASRDGSQGNEKLFF. CDR3 sequence (DNA): TGTGCCAGCAGGGACGGATCCCAGGGGAATGAAAAACTGTTTTTT.

The chain couples TRBV21-1 to TRBJ1-5; TRBD1 reflects the table's D call only, with no check against the DNA. TRBV21-1 is flagged as a pseudogene. The CDR3 consists of 20 residues. In DNA form, the CDR3 reads TGTGCCAGCAGCGCCACTGCACAGGGGAACTTCGACGGTAGCAATCAGCCCCAGCATTTT. Its protein product is CASSATAQGNFDGSNQPQHF.

The chain employs TRBV7-6 and TRBJ2-7; the match to TRBD2 covers 7 bases. This CDR3 spans 16 amino acids. The J segment lost 4 bases and the V segment lost 5 bases, leaving 14 bases of the junction unmatched. Germline lookup yields CDR1 SGHVS and CDR2 FNYEAQ. The CDR3 nucleotides are TGTGCCAGCAGCCCCAGGGCGGGAGTCTCTTTGTACGAGCAGTACTTC. Its protein product is CASSPRAGVSLYEQYF.